These T cell receptor beta chains were read from a single sample in a study of shared clonotypes between healthy human individuals. Assay used: immunoSEQ multiplex PCR; TCRdb lists only in-frame clones, some missing. Of hundreds of thousands of clones listed, approximately 97% are singletons. The material sequenced was naive CD4+ T cells sorted from blood. The origin of the receptors is a woman in her twenties or thirties in good health. The CDR3 runs from the conserved cysteine through the conserved F or W. A D gene is named only where the DNA matches it firmly. Clone size is not always given. Where it is, it says once, few, many or a class for expanded clones.

TRBV7-9	.	.	TRBJ1-2	CASSGPELEWFGGYTF	TGTGCCAGCAGCGGCCCCGAGCTAGAGTGGTTCGGTGGCTACACCTTC
TRBV7-6	.	.	TRBJ2-3	CASSPQVGADLTDTQYF	TGTGCCAGCAGCCCCCAAGTCGGTGCGGACCTCACAGATACGCAGTATTTT
TRBV7-8	.	.	TRBJ2-6	CASKLRGANVLTF	TGTGCCAGCAAATTGAGGGGGGCCAACGTCCTGACTTTC
TRBV4-1	.	.	TRBJ1-2	CASSQPQMKYGYTF	TGCGCCAGCAGCCAACCCCAGATGAAGTATGGCTACACCTTC
TRBV6-6	.	TRBD1	TRBJ1-3	CASSWDRDGGNTIYF	TGTGCCAGCAGTTGGGACAGGGACGGTGGAAACACCATATATTTT
TRBV5-1	.	.	TRBJ2-5	CASSSGLIQETQYF	TGCGCCAGCAGCTCCGGACTTATTCAAGAGACCCAGTACTTC
TRBV14	.	.	TRBJ2-6	CAHTSGVYVGSRVLSGANVLTF	TGTGCCCACACCTCGGGAGTTTATGTCGGGAGTAGGGTCCTCTCTGGGGCCAACGTCCTGACTTTC
TRBV10-3	.	TRBD1	TRBJ1-4	CAISDTGANEKLFF	TGTGCCATCAGTGATACAGGGGCGAACGAAAAACTGTTTTTT
TRBV6-5	.	TRBD1	TRBJ1-1	CASSYSDRADTEAFF	TGTGCCAGCAGTTACTCCGACAGGGCTGACACTGAAGCTTTCTTT
TRBV28	.	.	TRBJ2-1	CASRSSGTGVDEQFF	TGTGCCAGCAGATCTAGCGGGACAGGGGTGGATGAGCAGTTCTTC
TRBV28	.	TRBD2	TRBJ2-1	CATLAGGRDEQFF	TGTGCCACCTTAGCGGGAGGCCGTGATGAGCAGTTCTTC
TRBV19	once	.	TRBJ1-5	CASINSHSNQPQHF	TGTGCCAGTATTAACAGCCATAGCAATCAGCCCCAGCATTTT
TRBV7-8	.	.	TRBJ2-7	CASRKRGMYEQYF	TGTGCCAGCAGAAAAAGGGGCATGTACGAGCAGTACTTC
TRBV5-1	.	.	TRBJ1-4	CASKRGTQNNEKLFF	TGCGCCAGCAAGAGAGGCACCCAGAACAATGAAAAACTGTTTTTT
TRBV5-1	.	.	TRBJ1-1	CASSGGLGTEAFF	TGCGCCAGCAGTGGGGGGCTAGGTACTGAAGCTTTCTTT
TRBV28	.	TRBD1	TRBJ1-5	CASRATQGALQPQHF	TGTGCCAGCAGGGCGACTCAGGGGGCGCTTCAGCCCCAGCATTTT
TRBV15	.	TRBD2	TRBJ2-3	CATSMQREGTDTQYF	TGTGCCACCAGCATGCAGCGGGAGGGAACAGATACGCAGTATTTT
TRBV27	.	.	TRBJ2-5	CASSRGWQGTQYF	TGTGCCAGCAGTCGAGGGTGGCAGGGGACCCAGTACTTC
TRBV10-1	.	.	TRBJ2-5	CASSESTGVQETQYF	TGCGCCAGCAGTGAGTCGACAGGCGTCCAAGAGACCCAGTACTTC
TRBV5-1	.	TRBD2	TRBJ2-7	CASSLTSGMGGEQYF	TGCGCCAGCAGCTTGACTAGCGGGATGGGGGGCGAGCAGTACTTC
TRBV25-1	.	.	TRBJ1-1	CASGKNMNTEAFF	TGTGCCAGCGGAAAGAACATGAACACTGAAGCTTTCTTT
TRBV11-2	.	TRBD2	TRBJ2-3	CASSLGIAGGVADTQYF	TGTGCCAGCAGCTTAGGAATAGCGGGAGGGGTGGCAGATACGCAGTATTTT
TRBV11-3	.	TRBD2	TRBJ2-1	CASSRGTSGYNEQFF	TGTGCCAGCAGCCGCGGGACTAGCGGCTACAATGAGCAGTTCTTC
TRBV4-2	.	.	TRBJ2-3	CASSQDPSRGRTDTQYF	TGTGCCAGCAGCCAAGACCCATCGCGGGGCCGCACAGATACGCAGTATTTT
TRBV9	.	.	TRBJ2-6	CASSARGSGANVLTF	TGTGCCAGCAGCGCGAGGGGTTCTGGGGCCAACGTCCTGACTTTC
TRBV6-5	once	TRBD1	TRBJ2-7	CASSYYRGSYEQYF	TGTGCCAGCAGTTACTACAGGGGTTCTTACGAGCAGTACTTC